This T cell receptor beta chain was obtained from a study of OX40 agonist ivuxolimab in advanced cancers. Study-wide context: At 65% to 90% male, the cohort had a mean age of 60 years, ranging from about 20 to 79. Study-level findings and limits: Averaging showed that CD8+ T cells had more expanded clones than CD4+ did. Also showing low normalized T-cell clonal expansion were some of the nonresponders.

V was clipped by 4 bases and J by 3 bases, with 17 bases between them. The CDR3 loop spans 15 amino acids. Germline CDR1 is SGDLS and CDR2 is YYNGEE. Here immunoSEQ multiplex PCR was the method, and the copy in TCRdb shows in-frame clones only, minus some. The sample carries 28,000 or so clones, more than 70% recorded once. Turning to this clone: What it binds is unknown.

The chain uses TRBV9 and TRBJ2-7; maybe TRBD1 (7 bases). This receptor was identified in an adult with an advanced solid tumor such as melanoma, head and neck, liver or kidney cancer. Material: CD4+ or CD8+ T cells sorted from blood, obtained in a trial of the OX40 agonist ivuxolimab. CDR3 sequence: CASSLGLQGGYEQYF. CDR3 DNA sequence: TGTGCCAGCAGCCTGGGGTTGCAGGGGGGCTACGAGCAGTACTTC.